This TCR beta chain was observed in a study of CD8 T cells in ankylosing spondylitis. It was by quantitative 5'-RACE with molecular barcodes that TCR beta libraries were made. TCRdb re-derived calls from the 5' RACE reads in MiXCR, one entry per CDR3 protein. Of tens of thousands of distinct CDR3 sequences detected, 2% to 3% appear once; the ten largest clones hold 7% to 9%. Study-wide results and limits: Earlier reports found some motif variants in synovial fluid and blood in reactive arthritis.

This clonotype was recorded many times. Its antigen is undetermined. This receptor was obtained from a female donor with ankylosing spondylitis or in good health (not recorded which). The material sequenced was blood, either unsorted or a sorted T cell fraction (not recorded which).

CDR3 loop: CASSVVGTTNNEQFF. DNA for the CDR3: TGTGCCAGCAGCGTAGTCGGGACAACAAACAATGAGCAGTTCTTC. The chain is built from TRBV9 and TRBJ2-1, with D possibly matching TRBD1 (6 bases). The CDR3 has 15 amino acids. CDR1 SGDLS and CDR2 YYNGEE come from the germline V gene. With 0 bases removed from V and 5 bases from J, the gap between germline ends came to 12 bases.